This T cell receptor (beta chain) was sequenced for a study of metastatic and nonmetastatic thyroid tumors. Study summary: Malignant thyroid and benign thyroid patients provided blood and tumor or nodule tissue whose repertoires were compared.

V gave up 0 bases and J gave up 6 bases, with 10 bases separating them. CDR3 length: 13 residues. In germline, CDR1 is SGHRS, CDR2 YFSETQ. In the original workflow: Building a distant-metastasis classifier for papillary thyroid cancer drew on CDR3 differences across clinicopathological groups. TCRdb reprocessed the PCR reads via MiXCR. These V and J calls derive from TCRdb rather than the authors' analysis. Here the sample spans thousands of clones, about a third being singletons. The count of this clone is one. Nobody among the patients had been given any treatment before thyroid surgery. The TCR was taken from a female donor with papillary thyroid cancer or a benign thyroid nodule (not recorded which). Some clones in this sample may be carry-over from other donors' samples. The V gene is TRBV5-1, the J gene TRBJ2-7; D might be TRBD2 (6 bases). The sequenced material came from adjacent normal tissue. The CDR3 is CASSLEVGGEQYF. Written as DNA, the CDR3 is TGCGCCAGCAGCTTGGAGGTGGGGGGCGAGCAGTACTTC.